This TCR beta chain was observed in a study of tumor and adjacent non-tumor tissue in lung cancer. About the research overall: Histology: about twelve adenocarcinoma, a couple of squamous cell carcinoma, 1 small cell lung cancer. Around 4.4 million productive TCRbeta reads were obtained per sample on average.

As regards this clonotype: As yet, its antigen is unknown. This clone may be a read error of a much larger clone one base away.

With 5 bases removed from V and 3 bases from J, the gap between germline ends came to 17 bases. CDR1 SEHNR and CDR2 FQNEAQ come from the germline V gene (reference sequence). The CDR3 runs 15 residues. Study-level results: Normal lung showed higher cumulative top 100 clone frequency than tumor.

The library came from three nested PCR rounds adapted from ARM-PCR protocols. TCRdb reanalysed the multiplex PCR reads using MiXCR and keeps one entry per CDR3 protein. This sample has more than 60,000 distinct CDR3 sequences, with about three quarters found just once. No cell sorting was done before RNA was extracted from the tissue. The chain carries TRBV7-9 and TRBJ2-7; maybe TRBD2 (6 bases). The source of this sequence is a woman between 50 and 59 years old with non-small cell lung cancer. The sample taken for sequencing was lung tumor tissue. CDR3 loop: CASSPGGRCNYEQYF. In DNA, the CDR3 is TGTGCCAGCAGCCCCGGGGGTCGGTGTAACTACGAGCAGTACTTC.